This T cell receptor (beta chain) comes out of a study of T-cell reconstitution after alpha-beta-depleted transplantation in children. Unique molecular identifiers were incorporated during preparation of the TCRbeta library. A single record per CDR3 protein comes from TCRdb applying MiXCR to the PCR reads. Of around 680,000 distinct CDR3 sequences in the sample, roughly 17% were seen once. The CDR3 is 13 residues long. Germline V lookup: CDR1 SGHVS, CDR2 FQNEAQ. V shed 3 bases and J shed 6 bases, with 9 bases lying between them. Material: PBMCs from the stem cell graft donor, obtained from the stem cell graft. The receptor was isolated from a human donor who donated a stem cell graft to a child with acute myeloid leukemia. The chain links TRBV7-8 to TRBJ2-1; unclear D gene. CDR3 residues: CASSFPGSNEQFF. DNA of the CDR3: TGTGCCAGCAGCTTTCCAGGATCCAATGAGCAGTTCTTC.